The entry below gives a single TCR beta chain sequence along with its context. The ends were cut back, 3 bases at V and 4 bases at J, with 18 bases in the middle. The germline CDR1 and CDR2 sequences are GTSNPN and SVGIG (reference sequence). The CDR3 is 15 amino acids. The treatment here: preoperative locoregional IRX-2 cytokine immunotherapy. Preoperative locoregional IRX-2 cytokine immunotherapy was tested in the phase Ib source study. The data derive from a study of preoperative IRX-2 immunotherapy in early breast cancer. The repertoire was sequenced with immunoSEQ multiplex PCR; TCRdb's copy has only in-frame clones and lacks some. Of 35,000 to 40,000 clones listed, about four fifths were seen once; the top ten hold about 1.5%.

The V call is TRBV30, the J call TRBJ1-2; D unclear. The origin of this receptor is a human donor with breast cancer. The material sequenced was lymph node tissue, taken after IRX-2 immunotherapy. The CDR3 here is CAWSAVEASVYGYTF. The CDR3 DNA follows: TGTGCCTGGAGCGCCGTCGAGGCCAGTGTCTATGGCTACACCTTC. The whole variable domain, remainder taken from reference TRBV30 and TRBJ1-2, is SQTIHQWPATLVQPVGSPLSLECTVEGTSNPNLYWYRQAAGRGLQLLFYSVGIGQISSEVPQNLSASRPQDRQFILSSKKLLLSDSGFYLCAWSAVEASVYGYTFGSGTRLTVV.